The TCR beta chain under discussion was sequenced for a study of cytomegalovirus exposure and HLA in healthy donors. The wider study: Earlier results showed roughly 120 million unique TCR beta sequences derived from approximately 170 million T cells.

The V end lost 1 base, the J end lost 6 bases, and 16 bases lay between the germline ends. Germline assignment: CDR1 MDHEN and CDR2 SYDVKM. This CDR3 contains 16 residues. Study-level findings and limits: Later on, an analysis found that several of the most significant clusters appeared to be linked to common viral pathogens, which included parvovirus B19.

As regards this clone: Its antigen is still unknown.

PCR involved 60 Vbeta and 13 Jbeta primers. TCRdb's copy holds only in-frame clones and misses some; the assay was immunoSEQ multiplex PCR. The table has 180,000 or so clones, more than 75% seen once; the top ten hold about 2.5%. This clonotype was obtained from a woman in her 30s in good health and CMV-seropositive. The sample was PBMCs. The rearrangement uses TRBV28 and TRBJ1-3; tentative D call: TRBD1 (6 bases). CDR3 nucleotide sequence: TGTGCCAGCAGTTTATCGGGACCAGGGGTAGTAAACACCATATATTTT. Protein: CASSLSGPGVVNTIYF.